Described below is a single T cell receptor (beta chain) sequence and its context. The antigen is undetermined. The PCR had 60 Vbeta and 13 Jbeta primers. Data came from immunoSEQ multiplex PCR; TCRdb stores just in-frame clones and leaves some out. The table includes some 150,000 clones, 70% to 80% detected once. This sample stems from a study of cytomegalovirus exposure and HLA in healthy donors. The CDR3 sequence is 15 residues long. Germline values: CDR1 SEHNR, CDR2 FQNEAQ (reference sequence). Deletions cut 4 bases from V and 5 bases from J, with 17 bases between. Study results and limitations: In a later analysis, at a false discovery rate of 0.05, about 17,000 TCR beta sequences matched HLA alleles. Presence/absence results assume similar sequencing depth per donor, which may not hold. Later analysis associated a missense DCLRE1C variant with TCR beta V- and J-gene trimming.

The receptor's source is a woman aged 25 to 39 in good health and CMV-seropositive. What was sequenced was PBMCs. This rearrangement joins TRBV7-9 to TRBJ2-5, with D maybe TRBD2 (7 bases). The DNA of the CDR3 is TGTGCCAGCAGCTGGGGGCGGGGGAGGATTGAGACCCAGTACTTC. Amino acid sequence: CASSWGRGRIETQYF.